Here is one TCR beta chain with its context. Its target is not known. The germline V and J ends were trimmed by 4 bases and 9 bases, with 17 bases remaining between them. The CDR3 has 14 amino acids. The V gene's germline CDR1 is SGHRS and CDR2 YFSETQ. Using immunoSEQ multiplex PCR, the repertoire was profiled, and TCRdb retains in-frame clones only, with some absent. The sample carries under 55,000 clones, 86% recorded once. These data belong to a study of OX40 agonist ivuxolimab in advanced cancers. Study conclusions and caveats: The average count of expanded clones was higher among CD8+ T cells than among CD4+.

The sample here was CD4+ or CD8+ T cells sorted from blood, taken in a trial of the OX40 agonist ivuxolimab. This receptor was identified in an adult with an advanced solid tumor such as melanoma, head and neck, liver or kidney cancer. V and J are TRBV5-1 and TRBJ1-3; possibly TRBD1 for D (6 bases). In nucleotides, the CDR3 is TGCGCCAGCAGCAAAGGACAGACTGGCGGCACCATATATTTT. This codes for CASSKGQTGGTIYF. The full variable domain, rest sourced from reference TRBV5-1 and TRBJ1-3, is KAGVTQTPRYLIKTRGQQVTLSCSPISGHRSVSWYQQTPGQGLQFLFEYFSETQRNKGNFPGRFSGRQFSNSRSEMNVSTLELGDSALYLCASSKGQTGGTIYFGEGSWLTVV.